This T cell receptor (beta chain) is from a study of blood T cell repertoires in COVID-19. The wider study: PBMCs, B-cell-depleted T cells, or T cells provided the cDNA or gDNA that made up the material.

The CDR3 consists of 16 residues. The trim removed 4 bases at V and 4 bases at J, leaving 9 bases unmatched. Germline V gene lookup returns CDR1 MNHNS and CDR2 SASEGT. In the original analysis: Nucleated cell counts were estimated from reference gene primer amplification. Libraries were prepared by immunoSEQ multiplex PCR; TCRdb keeps only in-frame clonotypes and omits some of them. V and J calls and clone size are copied from that table; D and trimming were computed from the DNA. The table lists roughly 200,000 clones, 83% of them singletons. The TCR sequence derives from a man in his forties or fifties with active or convalescent COVID-19. Sequencing was carried out using peripheral blood. V usage is TRBV6-1 and J usage is TRBJ2-5; 10 nucleotides align to TRBD1. The CDR3 DNA sequence: TGTGCCAGCAGTGGCGGGGTGGACAGGGGGAGAGAGACCCAGTACTTC. Its protein is CASSGGVDRGRETQYF.